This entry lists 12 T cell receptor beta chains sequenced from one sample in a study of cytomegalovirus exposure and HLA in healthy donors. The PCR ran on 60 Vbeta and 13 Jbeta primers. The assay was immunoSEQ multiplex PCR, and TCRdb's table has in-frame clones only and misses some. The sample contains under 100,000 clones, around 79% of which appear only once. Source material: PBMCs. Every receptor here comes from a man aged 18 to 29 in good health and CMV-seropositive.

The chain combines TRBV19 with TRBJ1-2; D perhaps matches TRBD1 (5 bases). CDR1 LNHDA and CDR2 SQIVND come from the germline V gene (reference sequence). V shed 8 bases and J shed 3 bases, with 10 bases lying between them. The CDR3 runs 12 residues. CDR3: CASDGGHYGYTF. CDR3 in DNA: TGTGCCAGTGACGGGGGTCACTATGGCTACACCTTC.

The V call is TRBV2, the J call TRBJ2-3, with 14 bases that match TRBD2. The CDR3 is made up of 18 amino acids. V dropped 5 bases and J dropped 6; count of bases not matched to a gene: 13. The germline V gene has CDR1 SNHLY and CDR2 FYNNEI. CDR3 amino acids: CASSLGLAGEGGWDTQYF. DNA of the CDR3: TGTGCCAGCAGTTTGGGACTAGCGGGAGAAGGAGGTTGGGATACGCAGTATTTT. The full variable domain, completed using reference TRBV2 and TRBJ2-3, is EPEVTQTPSHQVTQMGQEVILRCVPISNHLYFYWYRQILGQKVEFLVSFYNNEISEKSEIFDDQFSVERPDGSNFTLKIRSTKLEDSAMYFCASSLGLAGEGGWDTQYFGPGTRLTVL.

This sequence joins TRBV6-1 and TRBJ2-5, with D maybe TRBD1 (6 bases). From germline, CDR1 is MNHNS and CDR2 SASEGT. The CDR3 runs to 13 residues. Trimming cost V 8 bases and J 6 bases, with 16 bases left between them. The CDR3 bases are TGTGCCAGCTCTGGGGGCCCCGGTCAGACCCAGTACTTC. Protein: CASSGGPGQTQYF.

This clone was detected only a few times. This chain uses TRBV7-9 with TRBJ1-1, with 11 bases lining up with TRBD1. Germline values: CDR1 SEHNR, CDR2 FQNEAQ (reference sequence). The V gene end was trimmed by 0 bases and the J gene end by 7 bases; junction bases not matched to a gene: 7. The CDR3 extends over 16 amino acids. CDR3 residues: CASSLAGQGGDVEAFF. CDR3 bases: TGTGCCAGCAGCTTAGCGGGACAGGGGGGTGATGTTGAAGCTTTCTTT. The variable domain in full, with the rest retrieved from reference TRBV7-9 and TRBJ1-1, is DTGVSQNPRHKITKRGQNVTFRCDPISEHNRLYWYRQTLGQGPEFLTYFQNEAQLEKSRLLSDRFSAERPKGSFSTLEIQRTEQGDSAMYLCASSLAGQGGDVEAFFGQGTRLTVV.

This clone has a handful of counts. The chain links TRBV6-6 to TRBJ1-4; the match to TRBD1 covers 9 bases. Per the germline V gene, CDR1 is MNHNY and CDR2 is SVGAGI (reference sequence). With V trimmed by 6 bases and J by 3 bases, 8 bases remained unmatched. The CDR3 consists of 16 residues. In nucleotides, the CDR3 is TGTGCCAGCAGCTCACAGGGGGCTTTGGCTAATGAAAAACTGTTTTTT. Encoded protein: CASSSQGALANEKLFF.

The CDR3 loop reads CASAASGRGETQYF. In DNA form, the CDR3 reads TGTGCCAGCGCGGCTAGCGGGAGAGGGGAGACCCAGTACTTC. J is TRBJ2-5 and V is TRBV7-9; 10 bases agree with TRBD2. Looked up from germline, CDR1 is SEHNR and CDR2 is FQNEAQ (reference sequence). The length of the CDR3 is 14 residues. With 8 bases clipped from V and 5 bases from J, the junction kept 8 bases outside the gene matches.

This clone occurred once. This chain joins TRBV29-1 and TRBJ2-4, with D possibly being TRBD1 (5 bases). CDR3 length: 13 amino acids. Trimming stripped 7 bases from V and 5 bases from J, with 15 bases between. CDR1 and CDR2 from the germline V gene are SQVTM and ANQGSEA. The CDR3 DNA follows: TGCAGCGCCGACAGTGGTTCAGAAAACATTCAGTACTTC. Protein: CSADSGSENIQYF.

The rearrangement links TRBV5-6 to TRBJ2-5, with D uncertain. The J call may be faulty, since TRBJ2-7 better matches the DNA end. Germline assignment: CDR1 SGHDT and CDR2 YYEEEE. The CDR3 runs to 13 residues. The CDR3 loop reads CASSPHPTAEQYF. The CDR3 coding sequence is TGTGCCAGCAGCCCTCACCCGACTGCCGAGCAGTACTTC.

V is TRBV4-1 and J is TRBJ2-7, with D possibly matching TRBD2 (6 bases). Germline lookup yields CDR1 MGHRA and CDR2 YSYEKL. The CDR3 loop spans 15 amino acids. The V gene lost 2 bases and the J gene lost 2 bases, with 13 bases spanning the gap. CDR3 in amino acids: CASSQSPSEPYEQYF. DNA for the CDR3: TGCGCCAGCAGCCAAAGCCCTAGCGAACCCTACGAGCAGTACTTC.

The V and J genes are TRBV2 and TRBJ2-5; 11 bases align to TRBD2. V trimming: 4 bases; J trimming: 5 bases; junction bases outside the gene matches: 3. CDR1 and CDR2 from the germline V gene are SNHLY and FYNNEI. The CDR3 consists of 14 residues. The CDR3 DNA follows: TGTGCCAGCAGTGTAAGGACTAGCGGGGAGACCCAGTACTTC. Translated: CASSVRTSGETQYF.

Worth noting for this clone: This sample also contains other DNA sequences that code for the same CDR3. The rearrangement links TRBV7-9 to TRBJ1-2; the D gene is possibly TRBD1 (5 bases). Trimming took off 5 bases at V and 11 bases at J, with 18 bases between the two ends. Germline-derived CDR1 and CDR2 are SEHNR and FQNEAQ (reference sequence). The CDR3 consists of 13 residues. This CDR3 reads CASSQSRESGYTF. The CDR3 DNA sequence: TGTGCCAGCAGCCAGTCCAGGGAAAGTGGTTACACCTTC.

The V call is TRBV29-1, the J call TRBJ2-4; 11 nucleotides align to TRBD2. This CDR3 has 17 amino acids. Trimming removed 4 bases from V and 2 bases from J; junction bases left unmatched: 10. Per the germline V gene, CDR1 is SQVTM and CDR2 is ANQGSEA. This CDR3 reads CSVGLAGGPSTKNIQYF. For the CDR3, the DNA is TGCAGCGTTGGTTTAGCGGGAGGGCCATCAACCAAAAACATTCAGTACTTC.